This is a list of T cell receptor beta chains from one sample in a study of shared T cell receptors in the human thymus. Some clones are missing from TCRdb's copy, which holds only in-frame ones; the method was immunoSEQ multiplex PCR. The sample consists of about 540,000 clones, around 78% of them appearing once. This sample also belongs to another study, concerning human thymus T cells.

Sequenced material: thymocytes. The receptors shown here come from a boy under three years old with a congenital heart defect. Both conserved end residues are part of each CDR3. D genes are given only for firm matches. Only part of the rows carry a size: once, few, many, or a class if the clone is expanded.

j_call,v_call,d_call,clone_size,cdr3_nt,cdr3_aa
TRBJ2-2,TRBV27,TRBD2,.,TGTGCCAGCAGCCCCACCCGGGGGGGGGCCACCGGGGAGCTGTTTTTT,CASSPTRGGATGELFF
TRBJ2-5,TRBV29-1,.,.,TGCAGCGTTGAAGATATAGGGGTAATGGGAGAGACCCAGTACTTC,CSVEDIGVMGETQYF
TRBJ2-3,TRBV2,TRBD2,.,TGTGCCAGCACTGAAAAAGCGGGAGGGGTAGGGTCTTCGGATACGCAGTATTTT,CASTEKAGGVGSSDTQYF
TRBJ2-7,TRBV19,TRBD1,few,TGTGCCAGTAGTACTCCGGACAGGGGTCACTACGAGCAGTACTTC,CASSTPDRGHYEQYF
TRBJ1-4,TRBV23-1,.,.,TGCGCCAGCCCCAACGGCGGCGGTGAAAAACTGTTTTTT,CASPNGGGEKLFF
TRBJ2-7,TRBV19,TRBD2,.,TGTGCCAGTAGTTCGGGACTAGGCGAGCAGTACTTC,CASSSGLGEQYF
TRBJ1-2,TRBV29-1,.,.,TGCAGCGTTGAAGACTTAAGGGGCAATGGCTACACCTTC,CSVEDLRGNGYTF
TRBJ2-1,TRBV27,TRBD1,.,TGTGCCAGCAGTCCAACAGGGGTAAGCTCCTACAATGAGCAGTTCTTC,CASSPTGVSSYNEQFF
TRBJ2-3,TRBV7-6,TRBD2,.,TGTGCCAGCAGCTTAGGGGATCTAGCGGGTACTAGCACAGATACGCAGTATTTT,CASSLGDLAGTSTDTQYF
TRBJ2-7,TRBV18,.,.,TGTGCCAGCTCACCAGGAGGGATCAACGAGCAGTACTTC,CASSPGGINEQYF
TRBJ2-3,TRBV18,TRBD1,.,TGTGCCAGCTCACCGGACGGGACAGGGGTAGTAGATACGCAGTATTTT,CASSPDGTGVVDTQYF
TRBJ1-2,TRBV6-1,TRBD1,few,TGTGCCAGCAGTCTGCCTGGGACAGGTGGCTACACCTTC,CASSLPGTGGYTF
TRBJ2-7,TRBV6-1,.,.,TGTGCCAGCAGTGAAGATAGGGGTGCCTACGAGCAGTACTTC,CASSEDRGAYEQYF
TRBJ1-2,TRBV5-1,TRBD1,.,TGCGCCAGCAGCCCATTGGCCAGGGGGCATGGCTACACCTTC,CASSPLARGHGYTF